The clone carrying this T cell receptor (beta chain) was seen many times. These data are taken from a study of low-dose radiotherapy and immunotherapy resistance in tumors. Study-level information: Patients of Cohort 1 had 0.5 Gy fractions every 2 weeks, which summed to 6.5 Gy. In Cohort 2, 1 Gy per fraction was delivered every two weeks, for a total of 13 Gy over 26 weeks.

TRAV- and TRBV-specific primers were used for first-strand cDNA, which covered alpha and beta chains. TCR amplification used around 20 PCR cycles, a constant-region primer and a V-primer adapter. By in vitro transcription, the isolated mRNA was amplified. TCRdb used MiXCR to reprocess the reads, holding one entry per CDR3 protein. The sample holds approximately 90,000 distinct CDR3 sequences; 9.4% are singletons and the top ten take about 1%. Time point: before trial treatment. The sequence came from a male donor with prostate cancer. Sequenced material: PBMCs, taken before treatment.

CDR3 loop: CASSFKQGLNEQFF. The CDR3 region has the DNA TGTGCCAGCAGTTTTAAACAGGGCCTCAATGAGCAGTTCTTC. The rearrangement links TRBV28 to TRBJ2-1; D may be TRBD1 (6 bases). The CDR3 is 14 amino acids. In germline, CDR1 is MDHEN, CDR2 SYDVKM. V was pared by 3 bases and J by 6 bases, with 12 bases between.